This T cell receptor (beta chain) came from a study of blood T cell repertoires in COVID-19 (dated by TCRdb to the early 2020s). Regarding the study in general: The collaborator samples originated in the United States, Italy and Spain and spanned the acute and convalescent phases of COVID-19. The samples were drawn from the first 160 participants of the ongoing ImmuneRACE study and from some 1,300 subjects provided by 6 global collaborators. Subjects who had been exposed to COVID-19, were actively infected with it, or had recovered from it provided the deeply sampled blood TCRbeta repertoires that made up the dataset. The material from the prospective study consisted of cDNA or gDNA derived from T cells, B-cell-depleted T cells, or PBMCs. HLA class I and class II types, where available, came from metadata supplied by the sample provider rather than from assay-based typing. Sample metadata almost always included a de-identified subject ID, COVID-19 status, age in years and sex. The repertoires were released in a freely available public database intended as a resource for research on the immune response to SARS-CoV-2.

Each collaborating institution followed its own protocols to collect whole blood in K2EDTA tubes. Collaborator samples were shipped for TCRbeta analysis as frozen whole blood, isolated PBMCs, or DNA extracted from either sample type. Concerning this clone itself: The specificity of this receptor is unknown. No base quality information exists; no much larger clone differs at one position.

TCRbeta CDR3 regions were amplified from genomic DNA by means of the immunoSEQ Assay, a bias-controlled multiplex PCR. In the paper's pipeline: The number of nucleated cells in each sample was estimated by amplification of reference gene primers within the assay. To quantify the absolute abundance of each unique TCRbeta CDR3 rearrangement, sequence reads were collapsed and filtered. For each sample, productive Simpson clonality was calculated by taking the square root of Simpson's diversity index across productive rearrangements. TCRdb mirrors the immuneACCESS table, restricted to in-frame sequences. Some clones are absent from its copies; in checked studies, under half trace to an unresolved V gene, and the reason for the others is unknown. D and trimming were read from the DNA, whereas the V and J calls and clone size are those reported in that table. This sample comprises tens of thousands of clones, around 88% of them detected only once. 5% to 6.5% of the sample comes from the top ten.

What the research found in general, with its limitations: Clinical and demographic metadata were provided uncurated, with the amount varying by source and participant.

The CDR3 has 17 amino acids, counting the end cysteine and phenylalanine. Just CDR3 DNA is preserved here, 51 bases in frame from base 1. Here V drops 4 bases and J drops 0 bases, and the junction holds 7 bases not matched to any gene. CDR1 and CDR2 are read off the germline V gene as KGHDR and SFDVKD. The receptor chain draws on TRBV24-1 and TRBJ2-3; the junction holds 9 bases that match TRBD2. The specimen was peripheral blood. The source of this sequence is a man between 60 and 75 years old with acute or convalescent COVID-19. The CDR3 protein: CATSDPTSGPSTDTQYF. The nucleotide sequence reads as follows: TGTGCCACCAGTGACCCGACTAGCGGACCTAGCACAGATACGCAGTATTTT.